Detailed here is one T cell receptor beta chain. The data stem from a study of memory CD4+ T cells and cytomegalovirus serostatus. Overall study context: Donors were healthy Belgian adults, 10 or so CMV seropositive and around 24 seronegative.

The sort gate was single viable CD3+CD4+CD8-CD45RO+ cells for memory CD4+ T cells. After thawing, CD4+ T cells were positively selected. Sequencing used immunoSEQ multiplex PCR; TCRdb keeps in-frame clones, though not all of them. The sample carries under 80,000 clones, about 81% recorded once. After removal of 4 bases from V and 4 bases from J, the junction contained 7 bases not matched to a gene. CDR1 and CDR2 (germline): WSHSY, SAAADI. There are 15 residues in the CDR3. This chain uses TRBV10-2 with TRBJ2-3; 8 bases line up with TRBD2. Sequencing was carried out using memory CD4+ T cells from blood. This receptor was identified in an adult in good health and CMV-seronegative. The CDR3 DNA follows: TGCGCCAGCAGTGTTGGCGGGGGGAGGGCAGATACGCAGTATTTT. This codes for CASSVGGGRADTQYF.